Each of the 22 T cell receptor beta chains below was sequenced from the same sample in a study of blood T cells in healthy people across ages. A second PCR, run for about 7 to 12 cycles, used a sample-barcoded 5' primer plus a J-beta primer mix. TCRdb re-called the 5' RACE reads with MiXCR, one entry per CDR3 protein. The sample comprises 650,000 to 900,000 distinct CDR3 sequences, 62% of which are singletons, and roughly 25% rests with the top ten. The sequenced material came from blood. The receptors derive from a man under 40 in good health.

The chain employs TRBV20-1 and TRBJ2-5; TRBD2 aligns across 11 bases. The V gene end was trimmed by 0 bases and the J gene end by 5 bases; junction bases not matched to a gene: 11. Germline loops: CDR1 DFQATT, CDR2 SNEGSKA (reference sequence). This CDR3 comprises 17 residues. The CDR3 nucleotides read TGCAGTGCTAGAGATTTTTTAGCGGGGGGGCTAAGTGAGACCCAGTACTTC. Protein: CSARDFLAGGLSETQYF.

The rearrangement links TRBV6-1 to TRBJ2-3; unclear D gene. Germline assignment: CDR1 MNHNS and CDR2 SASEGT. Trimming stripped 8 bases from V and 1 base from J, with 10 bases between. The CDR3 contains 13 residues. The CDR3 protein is CASSEQRTDTQYF. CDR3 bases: TGTGCCAGCTCTGAACAGCGCACAGATACGCAGTATTTT.

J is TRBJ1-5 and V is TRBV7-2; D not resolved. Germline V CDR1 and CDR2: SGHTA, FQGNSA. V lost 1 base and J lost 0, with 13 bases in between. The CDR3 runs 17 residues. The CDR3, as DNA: TGTGCCAGCAGCTTAGTTTCCGCGGTCTATAGCAATCAGCCCCAGCATTTT. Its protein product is CASSLVSAVYSNQPQHF.

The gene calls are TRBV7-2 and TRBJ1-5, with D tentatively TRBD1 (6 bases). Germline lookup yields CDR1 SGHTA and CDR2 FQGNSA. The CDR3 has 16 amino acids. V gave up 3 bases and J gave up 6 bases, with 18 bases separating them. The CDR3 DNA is TGTGCCAGCAGCTTGGCCACCGGGGGCCGAGGTCAGCCCCAGCATTTT. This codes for CASSLATGGRGQPQHF.

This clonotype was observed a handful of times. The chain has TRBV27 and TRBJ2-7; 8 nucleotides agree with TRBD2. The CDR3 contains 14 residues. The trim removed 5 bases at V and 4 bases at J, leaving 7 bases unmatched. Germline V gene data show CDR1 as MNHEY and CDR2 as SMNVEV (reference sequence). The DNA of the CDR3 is TGTGCCAGCAGTCTACCGGGACTAGAGTACGAGCAGTACTTC. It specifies CASSLPGLEYEQYF.

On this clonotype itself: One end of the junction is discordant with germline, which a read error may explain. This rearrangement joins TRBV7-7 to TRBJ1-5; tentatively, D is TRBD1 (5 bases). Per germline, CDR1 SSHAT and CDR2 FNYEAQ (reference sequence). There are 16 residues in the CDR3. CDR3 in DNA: TGTGCTAGCAGCTTAGTGGGGGAACCTAGCAATCAGCCCCAGCATTTT. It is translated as CASSLVGEPSNQPQHF.

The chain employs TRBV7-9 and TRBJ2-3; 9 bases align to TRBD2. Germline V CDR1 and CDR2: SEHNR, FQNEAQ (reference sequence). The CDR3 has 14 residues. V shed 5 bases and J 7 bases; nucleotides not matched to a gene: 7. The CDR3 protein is CASSPILAGYTQYF. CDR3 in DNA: TGTGCCAGCAGCCCCATCCTAGCGGGATATACGCAGTATTTT.

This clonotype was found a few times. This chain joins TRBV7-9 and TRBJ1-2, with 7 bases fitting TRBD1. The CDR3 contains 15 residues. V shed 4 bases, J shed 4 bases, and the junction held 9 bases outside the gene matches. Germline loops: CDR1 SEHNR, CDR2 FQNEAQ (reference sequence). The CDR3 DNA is TGTGCCAGCAGCTCAAGGGGGACAGAGGGCTATGGCTACACCTTC. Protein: CASSSRGTEGYGYTF.

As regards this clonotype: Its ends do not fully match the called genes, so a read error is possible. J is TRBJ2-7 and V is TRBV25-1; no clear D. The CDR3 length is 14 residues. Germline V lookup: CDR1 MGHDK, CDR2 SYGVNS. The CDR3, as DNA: TGTGCCAGCGGTGAAGGAGCTAGGCTCTACGAGCAGTACTTC. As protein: CASGEGARLYEQYF.

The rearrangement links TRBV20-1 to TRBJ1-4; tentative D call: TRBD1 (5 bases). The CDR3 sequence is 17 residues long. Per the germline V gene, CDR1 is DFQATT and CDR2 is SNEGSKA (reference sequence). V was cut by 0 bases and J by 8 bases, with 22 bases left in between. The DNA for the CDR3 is TGCAGTGCTAGAGATGACATAGGACACACCGAGGGGGAAAAACTGTTTTTT. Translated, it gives CSARDDIGHTEGEKLFF.

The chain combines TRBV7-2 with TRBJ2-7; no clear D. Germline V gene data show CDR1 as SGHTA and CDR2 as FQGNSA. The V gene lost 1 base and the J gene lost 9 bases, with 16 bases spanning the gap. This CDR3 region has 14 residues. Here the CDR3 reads CASSLGSDFLRQYF. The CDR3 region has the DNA TGTGCCAGCAGCTTAGGGTCCGACTTCCTACGGCAGTACTTC. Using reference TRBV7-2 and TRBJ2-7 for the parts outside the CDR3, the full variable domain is GAGVSQSPSNKVTEKGKDVELRCDPISGHTALYWYRQSLGQGLEFLIYFQGNSAPDKSGLPSDRFSAERTGGSVSTLTIQRTQQEDSAVYLCASSLGSDFLRQYFGPGTRLTVT.

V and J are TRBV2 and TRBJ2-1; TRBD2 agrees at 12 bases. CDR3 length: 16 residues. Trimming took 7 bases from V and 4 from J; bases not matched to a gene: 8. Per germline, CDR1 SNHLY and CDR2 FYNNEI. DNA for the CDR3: TGTGCCAGCATCGGGACGACTAGCGGGGGTTACAATGAGCAGTTCTTC. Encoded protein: CASIGTTSGGYNEQFF.

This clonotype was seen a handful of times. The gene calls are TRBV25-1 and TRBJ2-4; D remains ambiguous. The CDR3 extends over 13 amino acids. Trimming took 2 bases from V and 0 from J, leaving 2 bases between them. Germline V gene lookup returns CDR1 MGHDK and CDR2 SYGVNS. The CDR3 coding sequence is TGTGCCAGCAGTGAACTAGCCAAAAACATTCAGTACTTC. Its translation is CASSELAKNIQYF.

CDR3 DNA sequence: TGTGCCAGCAGCGTAGAGATGGGGGCGTACGAGCAGTACTTC. This gives the protein CASSVEMGAYEQYF. This chain connects TRBV9 to TRBJ2-7; tentatively, D is TRBD1 (6 bases). Deletions cut 0 bases from V and 4 bases from J, with 11 bases between. The CDR3 is 14 amino acids. Germline V gene sequence: CDR1 SGDLS, CDR2 YYNGEE.

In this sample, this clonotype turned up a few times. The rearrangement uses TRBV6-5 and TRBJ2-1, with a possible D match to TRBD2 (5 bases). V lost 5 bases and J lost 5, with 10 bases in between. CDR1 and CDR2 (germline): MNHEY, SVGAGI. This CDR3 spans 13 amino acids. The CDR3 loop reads CASSAGLNNEQFF. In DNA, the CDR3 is TGTGCCAGCAGTGCAGGACTCAACAATGAGCAGTTCTTC.

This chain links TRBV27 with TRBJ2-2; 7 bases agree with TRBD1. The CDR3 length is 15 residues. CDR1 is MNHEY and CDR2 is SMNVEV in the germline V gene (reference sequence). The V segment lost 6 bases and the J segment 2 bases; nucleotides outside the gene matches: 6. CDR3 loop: CASSLGQSNTGELFF. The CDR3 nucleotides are TGTGCCAGCAGCCTGGGACAGTCCAACACCGGGGAGCTGTTTTTT.

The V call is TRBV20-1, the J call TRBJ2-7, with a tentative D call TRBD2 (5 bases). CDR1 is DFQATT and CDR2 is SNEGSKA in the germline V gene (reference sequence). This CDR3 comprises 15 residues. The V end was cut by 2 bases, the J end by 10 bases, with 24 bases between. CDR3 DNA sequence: TGCAGTGCTAGAAGGTTGCTAGCCTCCCAAGAGGCCCAGTACTTC. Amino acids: CSARRLLASQEAQYF.

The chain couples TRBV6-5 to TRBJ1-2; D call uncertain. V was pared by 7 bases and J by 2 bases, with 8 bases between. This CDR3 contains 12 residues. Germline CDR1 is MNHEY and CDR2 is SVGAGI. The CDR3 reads CASKGANYGYTF. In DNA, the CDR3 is TGTGCCAGCAAGGGCGCGAACTATGGCTACACCTTC.

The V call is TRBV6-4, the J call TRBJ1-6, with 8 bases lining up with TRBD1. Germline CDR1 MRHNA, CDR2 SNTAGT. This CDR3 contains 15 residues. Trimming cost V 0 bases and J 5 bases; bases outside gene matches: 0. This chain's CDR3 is CASSDSTGDNSPLHF. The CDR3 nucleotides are TGTGCCAGCAGTGACTCGACAGGGGATAATTCACCCCTCCACTTT.

The CDR3 loop reads CAISESSPYEQYF. DNA for the CDR3: TGTGCCATCAGTGAGTCTTCCCCCTACGAGCAGTACTTC. J is TRBJ2-4 and V is TRBV10-3; no reliable D call. The end of the DNA aligns better with TRBJ2-7, so the J call may be wrong. This CDR3 region has 13 residues. Germline values: CDR1 ENHRY, CDR2 SYGVKD.

The CDR3 coding sequence is TGCAGTGCTTCGGACAGGGCTGTTTACAATGAGCAGTTCTTC. It translates to CSASDRAVYNEQFF. The chain has TRBV20-1 and TRBJ2-1; 8 bases are a match to TRBD1. The germline V gene encodes CDR1 DFQATT and CDR2 SNEGSKA (reference sequence). The V and J ends lost 5 bases and 4 bases, in that order; junction bases with no gene match: 7. The CDR3 is made up of 14 amino acids.

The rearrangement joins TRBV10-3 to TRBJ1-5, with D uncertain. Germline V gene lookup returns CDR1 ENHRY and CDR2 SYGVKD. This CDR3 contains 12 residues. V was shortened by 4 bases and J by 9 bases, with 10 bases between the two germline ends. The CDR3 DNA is TGTGCCATCAGTGGAGAGGACCGGCCCCAGCATTTT. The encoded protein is CAISGEDRPQHF.